The clone carrying this TCR beta chain is classed as medium-sized (0.01 to 0.1%). Sample time point: sample taken at primary tumor resection. Unsorted whole RNA samples from tumor, nontumor lung or frozen PBMC were sequenced. Donation came from roughly 72 patients with untreated early-stage non-small cell lung cancer. This sample stems from a study of spatial heterogeneity in lung cancer. Across the whole study: There were consistently more beta-chain sequences detected than alpha-chain sequences.

Germline values: CDR1 LNHDA, CDR2 SQIVND (reference sequence). The CDR3 has 13 amino acids. The V and J ends lost 10 bases and 6 bases respectively, with 15 bases between them. The library protocol tagged each TCR cDNA with a unique molecular identifier. TCRdb re-called the 5' RACE reads through MiXCR, storing one row per CDR3 protein. The sample yields around 1,600 distinct CDR3 sequences, over 7.5% seen once. This receptor was taken from a female donor with early-stage non-small cell lung cancer. The V and J genes are TRBV19 and TRBJ2-2, with D unresolved. The specimen was normal lung tissue next to the tumor, collected at surgery. The CDR3 protein is CATAIYSPGELFF. The CDR3 DNA is TGTGCCACCGCGATCTACTCCCCCGGGGAGCTGTTTTTT.